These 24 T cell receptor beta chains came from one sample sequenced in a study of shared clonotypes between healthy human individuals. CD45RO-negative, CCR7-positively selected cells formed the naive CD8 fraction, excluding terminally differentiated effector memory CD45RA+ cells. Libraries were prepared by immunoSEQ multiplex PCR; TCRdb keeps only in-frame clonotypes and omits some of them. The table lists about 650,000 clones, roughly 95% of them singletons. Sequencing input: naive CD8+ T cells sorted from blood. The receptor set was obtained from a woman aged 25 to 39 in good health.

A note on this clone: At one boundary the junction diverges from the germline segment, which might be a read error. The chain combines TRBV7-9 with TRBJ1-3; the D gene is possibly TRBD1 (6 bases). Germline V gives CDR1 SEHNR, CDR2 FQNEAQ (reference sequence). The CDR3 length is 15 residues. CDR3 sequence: CASSSSRGAGNTIYF. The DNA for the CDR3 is TGTGCCAGCAGCTCCTCTCGGGGGGCTGGGAACACCATATATTTT.

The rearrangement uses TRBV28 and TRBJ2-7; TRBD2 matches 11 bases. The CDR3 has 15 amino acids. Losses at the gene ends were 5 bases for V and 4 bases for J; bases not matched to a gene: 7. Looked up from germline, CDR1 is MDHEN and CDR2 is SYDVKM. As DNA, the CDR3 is TGTGCCAGCAGTCTAACTAGCGGGAGAAAGTACGAGCAGTACTTC. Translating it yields CASSLTSGRKYEQYF.

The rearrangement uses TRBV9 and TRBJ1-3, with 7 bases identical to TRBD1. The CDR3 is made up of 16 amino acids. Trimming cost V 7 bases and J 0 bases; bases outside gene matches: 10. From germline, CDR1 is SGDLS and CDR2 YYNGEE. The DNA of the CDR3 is TGTGCCAGCGGGGACAGTCGGACCGACTCTGGAAACACCATATATTTT. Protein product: CASGDSRTDSGNTIYF.

The CDR3 spells CASSAAGTMNTEAFF. CDR3 nucleotides: TGTGCCAGCAGCGCGGCCGGGACCATGAACACTGAAGCTTTCTTT. J is TRBJ1-1 and V is TRBV9; maybe TRBD1 (5 bases). V was pared by 3 bases and J by 0 bases, with 12 bases between. The CDR3 runs to 15 residues. Germline CDR1 SGDLS, CDR2 YYNGEE. The full variable domain, with the rest looked up from reference TRBV9 and TRBJ1-1, is DSGVTQTPKHLITATGQRVTLRCSPRSGDLSVYWYQQSLDQGLQFLIQYYNGEERAKGNILERFSAQQFPDLHSELNLSSLELGDSALYFCASSAAGTMNTEAFFGQGTRLTVV.

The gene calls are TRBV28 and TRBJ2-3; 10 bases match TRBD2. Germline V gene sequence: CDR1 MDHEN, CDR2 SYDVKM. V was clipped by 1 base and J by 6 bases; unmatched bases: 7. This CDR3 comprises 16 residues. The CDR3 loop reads CASSLLLAGVRDTQYF. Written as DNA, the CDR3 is TGTGCCAGCAGTTTATTGCTAGCGGGAGTTAGGGATACGCAGTATTTT.

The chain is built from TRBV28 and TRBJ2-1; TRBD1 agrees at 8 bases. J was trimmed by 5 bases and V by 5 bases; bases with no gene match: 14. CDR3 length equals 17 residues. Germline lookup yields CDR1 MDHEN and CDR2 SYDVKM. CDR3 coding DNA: TGTGCCAGCAGTATCCATCCCCGGGACAGGCTAAACAATGAGCAGTTCTTC. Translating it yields CASSIHPRDRLNNEQFF.

The CDR3 loop reads CASSLGVYTGELFF. The DNA of the CDR3 is TGTGCCAGCAGTTTGGGGGTCTACACCGGGGAGCTGTTTTTT. The rearrangement links TRBV28 to TRBJ2-2; D tentatively fits TRBD1 or TRBD2 (5 bases each). This CDR3 contains 14 residues. V was cut by 3 bases and J by 3 bases, with 8 bases left in between. CDR1 is MDHEN and CDR2 is SYDVKM in the germline V gene.

CDR3 sequence (DNA): TGCGCCAGCAGCTTGGGACGGAGCTCTGGAAACACCATATATTTT. Protein sequence: CASSLGRSSGNTIYF. The rearrangement uses TRBV5-1 and TRBJ1-3; D is undetermined. V was trimmed by 0 bases and J by 0 bases, leaving 7 bases between them. Looked up from germline, CDR1 is SGHRS and CDR2 is YFSETQ. The length of the CDR3 is 15 residues.

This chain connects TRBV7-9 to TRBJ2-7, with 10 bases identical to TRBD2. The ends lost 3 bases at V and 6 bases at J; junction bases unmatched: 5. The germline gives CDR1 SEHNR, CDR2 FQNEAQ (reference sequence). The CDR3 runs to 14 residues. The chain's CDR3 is CASSFALAGAEQYF. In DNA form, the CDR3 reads TGTGCCAGCAGCTTTGCCCTAGCGGGAGCCGAGCAGTACTTC.

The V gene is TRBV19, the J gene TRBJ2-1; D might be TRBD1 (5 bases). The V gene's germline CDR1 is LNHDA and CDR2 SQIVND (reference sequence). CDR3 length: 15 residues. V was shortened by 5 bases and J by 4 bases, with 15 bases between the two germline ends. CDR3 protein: CASSPSTARYNEQFF. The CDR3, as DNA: TGTGCCAGTAGTCCGTCGACAGCGAGATACAATGAGCAGTTCTTC.

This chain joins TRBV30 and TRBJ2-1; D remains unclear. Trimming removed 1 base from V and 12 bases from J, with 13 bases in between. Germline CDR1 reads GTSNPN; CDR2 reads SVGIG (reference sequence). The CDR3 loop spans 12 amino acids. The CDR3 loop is CAWSGDGDGQFF. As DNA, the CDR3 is TGTGCCTGGAGTGGCGACGGTGATGGGCAGTTCTTC. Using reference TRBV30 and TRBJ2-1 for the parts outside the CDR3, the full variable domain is SQTIHQWPATLVQPVGSPLSLECTVEGTSNPNLYWYRQAAGRGLQLLFYSVGIGQISSEVPQNLSASRPQDRQFILSSKKLLLSDSGFYLCAWSGDGDGQFFGPGTRLTVL.

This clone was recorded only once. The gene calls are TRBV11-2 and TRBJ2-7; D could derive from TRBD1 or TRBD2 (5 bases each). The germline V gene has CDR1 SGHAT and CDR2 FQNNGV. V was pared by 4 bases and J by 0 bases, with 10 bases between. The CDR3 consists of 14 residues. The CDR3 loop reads CASSYGTASYEQYF. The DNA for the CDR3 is TGTGCCAGCAGCTATGGGACCGCCTCCTACGAGCAGTACTTC.

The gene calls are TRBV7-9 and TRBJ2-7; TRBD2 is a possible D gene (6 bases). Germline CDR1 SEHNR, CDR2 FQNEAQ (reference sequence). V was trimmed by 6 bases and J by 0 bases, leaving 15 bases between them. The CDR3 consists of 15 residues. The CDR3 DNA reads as TGTGCCAGCAGTGGCTCCGGGAGAGCCTCCTACGAGCAGTACTTC. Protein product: CASSGSGRASYEQYF. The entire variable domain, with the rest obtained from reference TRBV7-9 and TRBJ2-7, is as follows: DTGVSQNPRHKITKRGQNVTFRCDPISEHNRLYWYRQTLGQGPEFLTYFQNEAQLEKSRLLSDRFSAERPKGSFSTLEIQRTEQGDSAMYLCASSGSGRASYEQYFGPGTRLTVT.

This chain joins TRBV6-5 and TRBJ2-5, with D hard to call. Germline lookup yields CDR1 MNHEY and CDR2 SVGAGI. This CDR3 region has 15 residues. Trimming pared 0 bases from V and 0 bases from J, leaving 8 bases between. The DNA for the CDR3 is TGTGCCAGCAGTTACTCGATCAGTAACCAAGAGACCCAGTACTTC. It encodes CASSYSISNQETQYF.

CDR3 nucleotides: TGCGCCAGCAGCTTACAGGGGTACAATGAGCAGTTCTTC. Amino acid sequence: CASSLQGYNEQFF. The chain couples TRBV5-1 to TRBJ2-1, with 7 bases lining up with TRBD1. This CDR3 contains 13 residues. The V segment lost 2 bases and the J segment 4 bases; nucleotides outside the gene matches: 0. CDR1 and CDR2 from the germline V gene are SGHRS and YFSETQ.

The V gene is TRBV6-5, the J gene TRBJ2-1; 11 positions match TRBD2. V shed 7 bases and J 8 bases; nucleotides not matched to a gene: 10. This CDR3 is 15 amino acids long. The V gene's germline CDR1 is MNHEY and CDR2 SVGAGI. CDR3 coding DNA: TGTGCCAGCACCCAACTAGCGGGAGTCTCGGATGAGCAGTTCTTC. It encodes CASTQLAGVSDEQFF.

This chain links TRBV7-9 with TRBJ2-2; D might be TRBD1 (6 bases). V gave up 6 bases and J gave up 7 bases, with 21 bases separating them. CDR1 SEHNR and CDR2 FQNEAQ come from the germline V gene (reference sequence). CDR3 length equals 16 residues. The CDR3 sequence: CASRPQDRGQDGELFF. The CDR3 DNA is TGTGCCAGCAGACCCCAGGACAGAGGACAAGACGGGGAGCTGTTTTTT.

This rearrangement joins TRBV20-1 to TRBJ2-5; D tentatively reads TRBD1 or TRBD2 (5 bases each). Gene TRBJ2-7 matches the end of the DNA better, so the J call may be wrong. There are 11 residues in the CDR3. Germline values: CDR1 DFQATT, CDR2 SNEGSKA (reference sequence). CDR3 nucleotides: TGCAGTGCTATGGGGGCCTACGAGCAGTACTTC. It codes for CSAMGAYEQYF.

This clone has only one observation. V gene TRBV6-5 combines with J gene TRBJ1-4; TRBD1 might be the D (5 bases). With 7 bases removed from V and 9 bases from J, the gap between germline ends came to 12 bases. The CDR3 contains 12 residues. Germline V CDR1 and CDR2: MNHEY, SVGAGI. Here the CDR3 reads CASTSGDKKLFF. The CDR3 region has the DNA TGTGCCAGCACCTCGGGGGATAAAAAACTGTTTTTT.

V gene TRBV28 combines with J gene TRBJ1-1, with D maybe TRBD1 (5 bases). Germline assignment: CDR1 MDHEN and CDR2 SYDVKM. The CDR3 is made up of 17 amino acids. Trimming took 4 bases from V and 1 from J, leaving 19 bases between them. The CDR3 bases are TGTGCCAGCAGTTCTGACAGACTCTCCTCTGGGAACACTGAAGCTTTCTTT. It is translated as CASSSDRLSSGNTEAFF.

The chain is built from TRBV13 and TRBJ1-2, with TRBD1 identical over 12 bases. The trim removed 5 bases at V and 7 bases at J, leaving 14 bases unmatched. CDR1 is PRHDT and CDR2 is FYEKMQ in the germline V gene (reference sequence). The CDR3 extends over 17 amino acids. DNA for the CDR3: TGTGCCAGCAGCCCGGGACAGGGGGCCCCGTCCTTCGGTGGCTACACCTTC. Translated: CASSPGQGAPSFGGYTF.

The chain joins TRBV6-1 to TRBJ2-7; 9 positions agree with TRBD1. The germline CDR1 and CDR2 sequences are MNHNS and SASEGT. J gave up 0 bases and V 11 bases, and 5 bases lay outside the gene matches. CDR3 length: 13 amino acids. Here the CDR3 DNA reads TGTGCCGGGGGACAGGGAATCTCCTACGAGCAGTACTTC. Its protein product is CAGGQGISYEQYF.

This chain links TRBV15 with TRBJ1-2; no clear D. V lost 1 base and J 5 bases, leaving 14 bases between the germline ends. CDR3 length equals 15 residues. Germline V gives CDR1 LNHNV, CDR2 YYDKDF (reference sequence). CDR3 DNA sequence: TGTGCCACCAGCAGAGTTTGGGAGGGAGCTTATGGCTACACCTTC. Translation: CATSRVWEGAYGYTF.

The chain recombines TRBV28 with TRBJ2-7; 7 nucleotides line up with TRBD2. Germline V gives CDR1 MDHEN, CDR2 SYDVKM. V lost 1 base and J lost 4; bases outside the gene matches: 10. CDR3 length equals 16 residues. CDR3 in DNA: TGTGCCAGCAGTTTATTCGGTGAGGCGGGAGAGTACGAGCAGTACTTC. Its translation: CASSLFGEAGEYEQYF.